This entry features one TCR beta chain sequence. From germline, CDR1 is KGHSH and CDR2 LQKENI. CDR3 size: 16 residues. V shed 0 bases and J shed 6 bases, with 15 bases lying between them. The data originate from a study of T cell changes during pregnancy in multiple sclerosis. Profiling relied on immunoSEQ multiplex PCR, and the TCRdb table lists in-frame clones only, not all of them. Here the sample spans 60,000 to 85,000 clones, roughly 94% being singletons. The sequences come from peripheral blood, collected in the third trimester of pregnancy. This chain uses TRBV18 with TRBJ2-1; TRBD1 is a possible D gene (6 bases). The source is a female donor with multiple sclerosis, enrolled in a pregnancy study. As DNA, the CDR3 is TGTGCCAGCTCACCACCCGACAGGCAGGGCGCCAATGAGCAGTTCTTC. It translates to CASSPPDRQGANEQFF. The full variable domain, its missing parts supplied by reference TRBV18 and TRBJ2-1, is NAGVMQNPRHLVRRRGQEARLRCSPMKGHSHVYWYRQLPEEGLKFMVYLQKENIIDESGMPKERFSAEFPKEGPSILRIQQVVRGDSAAYFCASSPPDRQGANEQFFGPGTRLTVL.